Listed here are 17 T cell receptor beta chains from one sample, sequenced in a study of T cell responses to AZD1222 COVID-19 vaccine. Assay: immunoSEQ multiplex PCR; the TCRdb copy retains only in-frame clones and omits some. Among about 120,000 clones, 88% were seen once, and the ten largest hold roughly 3.5%. The material sequenced was peripheral blood, taken on day 0 of AZD1222 vaccination. The receptors come from an adult in good health.

The V gene is TRBV3-1 (or the pseudogene TRBV3-2), the J gene TRBJ2-5; no reliable D call. V was clipped by 4 bases and J by 3 bases, with 12 bases between them. The CDR3 sequence is 14 residues long. Germline CDR1 reads LGHDT; CDR2 reads YNNKEL (reference sequence). The CDR3: CASSPRRAKETQYF. In nucleotides, the CDR3 is TGTGCCAGCAGCCCCCGACGGGCAAAAGAGACCCAGTACTTC.

This sequence joins TRBV6-5 and TRBJ1-2; TRBD1 agrees at 7 bases. Germline V gene data show CDR1 as MNHEY and CDR2 as SVGAGI. The CDR3 is made up of 13 amino acids. The V and J ends lost 5 bases and 5 bases, in that order; junction bases with no gene match: 5. The CDR3 bases are TGTGCCAGCAGTCAGGACAGGCGTTATGGCTACACCTTC. Its translation: CASSQDRRYGYTF.

The chain joins TRBV11-2 to TRBJ2-3, with 8 bases lining up with TRBD2. This CDR3 has 16 amino acids. V lost 4 bases and J lost 1; bases outside the gene matches: 7. Germline loops: CDR1 SGHAT, CDR2 FQNNGV. The CDR3 sequence is CASSSDGGAGTDTQYF. The CDR3 DNA follows: TGTGCCAGCAGCTCAGACGGGGGGGCTGGCACAGATACGCAGTATTTT.

V and J are TRBV7-3 and TRBJ1-3; possible D gene TRBD1, 5 bases. Germline loops: CDR1 SGHTA, CDR2 FQGTGA. The length of the CDR3 is 15 residues. V dropped 6 bases and J dropped 0 bases, with 12 bases sitting between them. CDR3 in DNA: TGTGCCAGCAGTCCTGACAGCTACTCTGGAAACACCATATATTTT. Its protein product is CASSPDSYSGNTIYF. Full variable domain (outside the CDR3, taken from reference TRBV7-3 and TRBJ1-3): GAGVSQTPSNKVTEKGKYVELRCDPISGHTALYWYRQSLGQGPEFLIYFQGTGAADDSGLPNDRFFAVRPEGSVSTLKIQRTERGDSAVYLCASSPDSYSGNTIYFGEGSWLTVV.

The chain combines TRBV7-3 with TRBJ2-1; 9 positions agree with TRBD1. The junction had 2 bases not matched to a gene; V was cut back by 2 bases and J by 3 bases. Per the germline V gene, CDR1 is SGHTA and CDR2 is FQGTGA. This CDR3 spans 15 amino acids. CDR3 coding DNA: TGTGCCAGCAGCTTAGGGACAGGGTACTACAATGAGCAGTTCTTC. Its protein is CASSLGTGYYNEQFF.

CDR3 residues: CASSLRGRTEAFF. The CDR3 bases are TGTGCCAGCAGCTTGCGGGGCCGCACTGAAGCTTTCTTT. The chain couples TRBV5-8 to TRBJ1-1; weak D call: TRBD1 (5 bases). V was shortened by 1 base and J by 4 bases, with 8 bases between the two germline ends. This CDR3 is built from 13 residues. The germline CDR1 and CDR2 sequences are SGHTS and YDEGEE. The variable domain in full, with the rest retrieved from reference TRBV5-8 and TRBJ1-1, is EAGVTQSPTHLIKTRGQQATLRCSPISGHTSVYWYQQALGLGLQFLLWYDEGEERNRGNFPPRFSGRQFPNYSSELNVNALELEDSALYLCASSLRGRTEAFFGQGTRLTVV.

V is TRBV19 and J is TRBJ1-5, with D possibly TRBD1 on 5 matching bases. V was clipped by 6 bases and J by 7 bases, with 19 bases between them. Germline CDR1 LNHDA, CDR2 SQIVND (reference sequence). CDR3 length: 15 amino acids. CDR3 protein: CASRTSGRGRQPQHF. The CDR3 DNA is TGTGCCAGTAGAACCTCAGGGAGAGGGAGGCAGCCCCAGCATTTT.

The chain combines TRBV14 with TRBJ2-5; D remains unclear. CDR1 SGHDN and CDR2 FVKESK come from the germline V gene. This CDR3 has 14 residues. The V gene lost 4 bases and the J gene lost 5 bases, with 14 bases spanning the gap. The CDR3 DNA reads as TGTGCCAGCAGCCCCGGGTCCGTCTACGAGACCCAGTACTTC. Amino acid sequence: CASSPGSVYETQYF.

The chain has TRBV5-4 and TRBJ2-3; 9 nucleotides align to TRBD2. This CDR3 region has 15 residues. Germline CDR1 SGHNT, CDR2 YYREEE (reference sequence). V gave up 4 bases and J gave up 2 bases; unmatched junction bases: 5. The CDR3 coding sequence is TGTGCCAGCAGCACAGCGGGGGGAACCACAGATACGCAGTATTTT. Translation gives CASSTAGGTTDTQYF.

The rearrangement links TRBV28 to TRBJ1-1, with D maybe TRBD1 (5 bases). The CDR3 is 15 amino acids. Trimming removed 3 bases from V and 0 bases from J, with 11 bases in between. CDR1 and CDR2 (germline): MDHEN, SYDVKM. CDR3: CASSFRRALNTEAFF. The CDR3 DNA follows: TGTGCCAGCAGTTTCCGCAGGGCCTTGAACACTGAAGCTTTCTTT.

CDR3 protein: CASSQVAGGAGDTQYF. In DNA, the CDR3 is TGTGCCAGCAGCCAAGTAGCCGGGGGGGCAGGGGATACGCAGTATTTT. V is TRBV3-1 (or the pseudogene TRBV3-2) and J is TRBJ2-3; 8 nucleotides match TRBD2. V was pared by 1 base and J by 6 bases, with 9 bases of the junction left unmatched. Germline lookup yields CDR1 LGHDT and CDR2 YNNKEL (reference sequence). The CDR3 runs to 16 residues.

This chain links TRBV6-2 or TRBV6-3 with TRBJ2-1; a weak D match, TRBD1 (5 bases). Trimming took off 5 bases at V and 9 bases at J, with 11 bases between the two ends. CDR3 size: 12 residues. The germline gives CDR1 MNHEY, CDR2 SVGEGT. DNA for the CDR3: TGTGCCAGCAGTGGGGCTGCAGCTGAGCAGTTCTTC. This gives the protein CASSGAAAEQFF.

The gene calls are TRBV5-1 and TRBJ1-4; the D is unclear. CDR1 is SGHRS, CDR2 YFSETQ, per germline. Trimming took off 5 bases at V and 4 bases at J, with 15 bases between the two ends. The CDR3 consists of 15 residues. In DNA, the CDR3 is TGCGCCAGCAGTCTCCGAGGAACAGTTAATGAAAAACTGTTTTTT. Translating it yields CASSLRGTVNEKLFF.

The gene calls are TRBV29-1 and TRBJ1-1; the match to TRBD1 covers 8 bases. This CDR3 region has 14 residues. Losses at the gene ends were 2 bases for V and 3 bases for J; bases not matched to a gene: 5. Germline lookup yields CDR1 SQVTM and CDR2 ANQGSEA. This CDR3 reads CSVENPTGDTEAFF. In nucleotides, the CDR3 is TGCAGCGTTGAAAACCCGACAGGGGACACTGAAGCTTTCTTT.

The rearrangement uses TRBV6-2 or TRBV6-3 and TRBJ1-5, with 7 bases that match TRBD1. Unmatched junction bases numbered 8, after V lost 5 bases and J lost 7 bases. Germline CDR1 and CDR2: MNHEY and SVGEGT. CDR3 size: 14 residues. CDR3: CASSNPGGGQPQHF. DNA for the CDR3: TGTGCCAGCAGTAATCCAGGGGGGGGGCAGCCCCAGCATTTT.

The chain recombines TRBV4-1 with TRBJ1-1; TRBD1 might be the D (6 bases). The germline CDR1 and CDR2 sequences are MGHRA and YSYEKL. V lost 0 bases to trimming and J lost 2 bases, with 13 bases between them. The CDR3 totals 16 residues. The CDR3 loop reads CASSQEPGQLNTEAFF. CDR3 DNA: TGCGCCAGCAGCCAAGAGCCGGGACAACTAAACACTGAAGCTTTCTTT.

The J gene is TRBJ2-3, the V gene TRBV9, with D possibly matching TRBD2 (6 bases). Germline CDR1 is SGDLS and CDR2 is YYNGEE. This CDR3 has 14 amino acids. The germline V and J ends were trimmed by 2 bases and 5 bases, with 12 bases remaining between them. For the CDR3, the DNA is TGTGCCAGCAGCGTGACGGCTAGCGAAGATACGCAGTATTTT. The encoded protein is CASSVTASEDTQYF.